This T cell receptor beta chain was sequenced during a study of blood T cell repertoires in COVID-19. This clone has only one observation. The method was immunoSEQ multiplex PCR; TCRdb's version includes in-frame clones alone and lacks a portion of them. Of 200,000 to 250,000 clones in the sample, 88% were seen once. The germline V gene encodes CDR1 ENHRY and CDR2 SYGVKD. Trimming stripped 0 bases from V and 5 bases from J, with 16 bases between. CDR3 length equals 16 residues. The chain links TRBV10-3 to TRBJ1-2; D ambiguous. Sequenced sample: PBMCs or T cells enriched from blood (not recorded which). The receptor was derived from a woman younger than 45 who had recovered from COVID-19. The CDR3 nucleotides are TGTGCCATCAGTGAGTCGTACAGACCTTTAGGATATGGCTACACCTTC. Its translation: CAISESYRPLGYGYTF.